This T cell receptor beta chain derives from a study of somatic mutations in cytotoxic T cells in rheumatoid arthritis. Study background: In some cases, T-cell populations stained with V beta antibodies were flow-sorted at nearly 100% purity, and these included V beta1+ cells sequenced for TCRB.

Both CD4+ and CD8+ cells were separated through positive magnetic bead selection, and their purity was verified using flow cytometry. This clone showed up just once. The antigen remains unidentified. Unmatched junction bases numbered 4, after V lost 0 bases and J lost 2 bases. Germline V gives CDR1 LGHNA, CDR2 YSLEER. CDR3 length: 17 residues. Data came from immunoSEQ multiplex PCR; TCRdb stores just in-frame clones and leaves some out. Found here are some 40,000 clones, roughly four fifths of them singletons; the top ten hold 3% to 3.5%. Study results and limitations: There were about an eighth of the roughly 60 patients in whom the largest CD8+ clone exceeded 20% of CD8+ cells. Age was associated with higher CD8+ clonality in rheumatoid arthritis patients, not in healthy controls.

This clonotype originated in a man in his forties in good health. Sequencing was done on a sample of CD8+ T cells sorted from blood. This chain joins TRBV4-3 and TRBJ2-1, with TRBD2 matching over 10 bases. Here the CDR3 DNA reads TGCGCCAGCAGCCAAGAATGGGGGACTAGCGCCTACAATGAGCAGTTCTTC. Translation gives CASSQEWGTSAYNEQFF.